This T cell receptor beta chain was identified in a study of blood T cells in healthy people across ages. The CDR3 covers 15 residues. Trimming removed 6 bases from V and 15 bases from J; junction bases left unmatched: 21. The second PCR ran about 6 to 11 cycles with a sample-barcoded 5' primer and J-beta primers. Using its own MiXCR run on the 5' RACE reads, TCRdb lists one record per CDR3 protein. The sample has roughly 800,000 distinct CDR3 sequences; about 37% are singletons. This TCR was sampled from a man aged 18 to 35 in good health. Sequenced: blood. The chain is built from TRBV12-3 or TRBV12-4 and TRBJ2-3; 7 nucleotides match TRBD1. CDR3 sequence: CASRLDRVRTDTEYF. Here the CDR3 DNA reads TGTGCCAGCAGGCTTGACAGGGTCAGAACAGATACGGAATATTTT.